A selection of T cell receptor beta chains follows, all from one sample in a study of cytomegalovirus exposure and HLA in healthy donors. Profiled with immunoSEQ multiplex PCR; TCRdb holds only in-frame clones, not every one. The table records around 130,000 clones, about four fifths of them present only once. The specimen was PBMCs. The receptors shown here come from a woman aged 40 to 50 in good health and CMV-seronegative. Each CDR3 is given with its conserved first and last residue. The order of the fields is D gene, J gene, V gene, clone size, CDR3 DNA, CDR3 protein. D genes are given only for firm matches. The listing skips clone size in some rows; elsewhere it reads once, few, many or a size class.

d_call: NA
j_call: TRBJ1-4
v_call: TRBV28
clone_size: NA
cdr3_nt: TGTGCCAGCGGGGCGCGGGGTGAAAAACTGTTTTTT
cdr3_aa: CASGARGEKLFF

d_call: NA
j_call: TRBJ1-2
v_call: TRBV19
clone_size: NA
cdr3_nt: TGTGCCAGTACCCGGGGGGGGAACTATGGCTACACCTTC
cdr3_aa: CASTRGGNYGYTF

d_call: NA
j_call: TRBJ2-3
v_call: TRBV18
clone_size: NA
cdr3_nt: TGTGCCAGCTCACCAGAGCAGGGGATTGTAGATACGCAGTATTTT
cdr3_aa: CASSPEQGIVDTQYF

d_call: NA
j_call: TRBJ2-5
v_call: TRBV5-8
clone_size: NA
cdr3_nt: TGTGCCACCGGTGGCGGGGCGACCCAGTACTTC
cdr3_aa: CATGGGATQYF

d_call: NA
j_call: TRBJ2-7
v_call: TRBV15
clone_size: NA
cdr3_nt: TGTGCCACCAGCAGGGAGCCGGGGAGGTTCCTCCCGCCCGAGCAGTACTTC
cdr3_aa: CATSREPGRFLPPEQYF

d_call: TRBD2
j_call: TRBJ2-7
v_call: TRBV13
clone_size: once
cdr3_nt: TGTGCCAGCAGCCCCCGGGGCGGGGGGAGAACCTACGAGCAGTACTTC
cdr3_aa: CASSPRGGGRTYEQYF

d_call: NA
j_call: TRBJ2-7
v_call: TRBV20-1
clone_size: NA
cdr3_nt: TGCAGTGCCGCGCGGTCGGGAGAGCAGTACTTC
cdr3_aa: CSAARSGEQYF

d_call: NA
j_call: TRBJ2-6
v_call: TRBV5-8
clone_size: once
cdr3_nt: TGTGCCAGCAGCTTGCAGGGGGGAAACGTCCTGACTTTC
cdr3_aa: CASSLQGGNVLTF

d_call: NA
j_call: TRBJ2-7
v_call: TRBV12-5
clone_size: NA
cdr3_nt: TGTGCTAGTGGTTTGACAACAGCCTACGAGCAGTACTTC
cdr3_aa: CASGLTTAYEQYF

d_call: TRBD1
j_call: TRBJ1-5
v_call: TRBV9
clone_size: few
cdr3_nt: TGTGCCAGCAGCGCAGGACAGGGTGATCAGCCCCAGCATTTT
cdr3_aa: CASSAGQGDQPQHF

d_call: NA
j_call: TRBJ1-1
v_call: TRBV5-4
clone_size: NA
cdr3_nt: TGTGCCAGCAGCTCCCTCCTCACAGGGTCGTACGCTTTCTTT
cdr3_aa: CASSSLLTGSYAFF

d_call: TRBD2
j_call: TRBJ2-1
v_call: TRBV18
clone_size: NA
cdr3_nt: TGTGCCAGCTCACCGAGGACTAGTTTTTCCCACAATGAGCAGTTCTTC
cdr3_aa: CASSPRTSFSHNEQFF

d_call: NA
j_call: TRBJ2-5
v_call: TRBV7-9
clone_size: NA
cdr3_nt: TGTGCCAGCAGCCGAACAGGGTTGGGGGAGACCCAGTACTTC
cdr3_aa: CASSRTGLGETQYF

d_call: NA
j_call: TRBJ1-4
v_call: TRBV27
clone_size: NA
cdr3_nt: TGTGCCAGCAGTTTATCGGGGAGGGGAGTTGAAAAACTGTTTTTT
cdr3_aa: CASSLSGRGVEKLFF

d_call: TRBD1
j_call: TRBJ2-1
v_call: TRBV6-5
clone_size: NA
cdr3_nt: TGTGCCAGCAGTTACTCAACAGGGGCAAACGAGCAGTTCTTC
cdr3_aa: CASSYSTGANEQFF

d_call: NA
j_call: TRBJ2-7
v_call: TRBV27
clone_size: NA
cdr3_nt: TGTGCCAGCAGCATACCAGGACAGTTCTACGAGCAGTACTTC
cdr3_aa: CASSIPGQFYEQYF

d_call: NA
j_call: TRBJ2-2
v_call: TRBV19
clone_size: NA
cdr3_nt: TGTGCCAGTAGTATCGATGGGTTCGGGTCCGGGGAGCTGTTTTTT
cdr3_aa: CASSIDGFGSGELFF

d_call: NA
j_call: TRBJ1-1
v_call: TRBV19
clone_size: NA
cdr3_nt: TGTGCCAGTAGTGTGGGCCCGAGGGCTGAAGCTTTCTTT
cdr3_aa: CASSVGPRAEAFF

d_call: TRBD1
j_call: TRBJ2-7
v_call: TRBV19
clone_size: NA
cdr3_nt: TGTGCCAGTAGTATAGGGACAGGGTTCTCCTACGAGCAGTACTTC
cdr3_aa: CASSIGTGFSYEQYF

d_call: TRBD1
j_call: TRBJ2-5
v_call: TRBV25-1
clone_size: few
cdr3_nt: TGTGCCAGCTTGGACAGGGGGCGAGGAGAGACCCAGTACTTC
cdr3_aa: CASLDRGRGETQYF

d_call: NA
j_call: TRBJ1-6
v_call: TRBV19
clone_size: NA
cdr3_nt: TGTGCCAGTAGTATAGGAGGGGGGGGCGATTCACCCCTCCACTTT
cdr3_aa: CASSIGGGGDSPLHF

d_call: NA
j_call: TRBJ2-5
v_call: TRBV19
clone_size: once
cdr3_nt: TGTGCCAGTAGTCGGCGGTCCAGGGGAAGGGAGACCCAGTACTTC
cdr3_aa: CASSRRSRGRETQYF

d_call: TRBD1
j_call: TRBJ2-5
v_call: TRBV11-1
clone_size: NA
cdr3_nt: TGTGCCAGCAGCCTTGGACAGGGGACCCAGTACTTC
cdr3_aa: CASSLGQGTQYF

d_call: NA
j_call: TRBJ2-5
v_call: TRBV5-1
clone_size: NA
cdr3_nt: TGCGCCAGCAGCTTGGCCGGGTATATCCAAGAGACCCAGTACTTC
cdr3_aa: CASSLAGYIQETQYF

d_call: NA
j_call: TRBJ1-1
v_call: TRBV10-1
clone_size: few
cdr3_nt: TGCGCCAGCAGGGGGGGCAACTTTACGGGGGGCGGCATAATGAACACTGAAGCTTTCTTT
cdr3_aa: CASRGGNFTGGGIMNTEAFF

d_call: TRBD2
j_call: TRBJ2-1
v_call: TRBV6-4
clone_size: NA
cdr3_nt: TGTGCCAGCAGTGACGGGGAGGGCAATGAGCAGTTCTTC
cdr3_aa: CASSDGEGNEQFF

d_call: TRBD2
j_call: TRBJ2-3
v_call: TRBV29-1
clone_size: NA
cdr3_nt: TGCAGCGTTGAGCTTCTTGGGGGGGGCACAGATACGCAGTATTTT
cdr3_aa: CSVELLGGGTDTQYF

d_call: TRBD1
j_call: TRBJ1-6
v_call: TRBV2
clone_size: NA
cdr3_nt: TGTGCCAGCCTATACCGGGACAGGGACTATAATTCACCCCTCCACTTT
cdr3_aa: CASLYRDRDYNSPLHF

d_call: NA
j_call: TRBJ2-5
v_call: TRBV9
clone_size: once
cdr3_nt: TGTGCCAGCAGCGTAGTGGGGACATCTCTGGCGACCCAGTACTTC
cdr3_aa: CASSVVGTSLATQYF

d_call: NA
j_call: TRBJ2-7
v_call: TRBV7-9
clone_size: NA
cdr3_nt: TGTGCCAGCAGCTTGCCGGTCTCCTACGAGCAGTACTTC
cdr3_aa: CASSLPVSYEQYF

d_call: NA
j_call: TRBJ1-3
v_call: TRBV5-1
clone_size: NA
cdr3_nt: TGCGCCAGCAGCTTGGGCGGAGGGGACTCTGGAAACACCATATATTTT
cdr3_aa: CASSLGGGDSGNTIYF

d_call: TRBD2
j_call: TRBJ2-5
v_call: TRBV4-3
clone_size: NA
cdr3_nt: TGCGCCAGCAGCCAGTCTTTCCTAGCGGGGGATGGAAAGACCCAGTACTTC
cdr3_aa: CASSQSFLAGDGKTQYF

d_call: NA
j_call: TRBJ2-7
v_call: TRBV2
clone_size: NA
cdr3_nt: TGTGCCAGCATTTGGGGCAGGGGCTCACGCGAGCAGTACTTC
cdr3_aa: CASIWGRGSREQYF

d_call: NA
j_call: TRBJ1-6
v_call: TRBV4-3
clone_size: NA
cdr3_nt: TGCGCCAGCAGCCAAGACTGGCAGGGGAATTCACCCCTCCACTTT
cdr3_aa: CASSQDWQGNSPLHF

d_call: NA
j_call: TRBJ2-3
v_call: TRBV4-1
clone_size: once
cdr3_nt: TGCGCCAGCAGCCAGTATCCAGGGAGCACAGATACGCAGTATTTT
cdr3_aa: CASSQYPGSTDTQYF

d_call: NA
j_call: TRBJ2-2
v_call: TRBV4-1
clone_size: few
cdr3_nt: TGCGCCAGCAGCCCAGGGGGAGGCACCGGGGAGCTGTTTTTT
cdr3_aa: CASSPGGGTGELFF

d_call: TRBD1
j_call: TRBJ2-7
v_call: TRBV7-6
clone_size: NA
cdr3_nt: TGTGCCAGCAGCTTACCCCCCGGGACAGGGGGCGAGCAGTACTTC
cdr3_aa: CASSLPPGTGGEQYF

d_call: TRBD2
j_call: TRBJ2-7
v_call: TRBV10-3
clone_size: NA
cdr3_nt: TGTGCCATCAGTGGGGGACTAGCGGGAGGGTACGAGCAGTACTTC
cdr3_aa: CAISGGLAGGYEQYF

d_call: TRBD1
j_call: TRBJ2-1
v_call: TRBV7-3
clone_size: few
cdr3_nt: TGTGCCAGCAGCTTACCGCGGGACAGGGGCAATGAGCAGTTCTTC
cdr3_aa: CASSLPRDRGNEQFF

d_call: TRBD2
j_call: TRBJ2-7
v_call: TRBV18
clone_size: NA
cdr3_nt: TGTGCCAGCTCACCACCTTGGGAACCGGGGGGGACTTACTACGAGCAGTACTTC
cdr3_aa: CASSPPWEPGGTYYEQYF

d_call: TRBD2
j_call: TRBJ2-2
v_call: TRBV19
clone_size: NA
cdr3_nt: TGTGCCAGTAGTACCGGGACTAGAGTGAACACCGGGGAGCTGTTTTTT
cdr3_aa: CASSTGTRVNTGELFF

d_call: TRBD2
j_call: TRBJ2-7
v_call: TRBV11-2
clone_size: NA
cdr3_nt: TGTGCCAGCAGCTGGGGACTAGCGGGAGACTACGAGCAGTACTTC
cdr3_aa: CASSWGLAGDYEQYF

d_call: NA
j_call: TRBJ1-2
v_call: TRBV7-9
clone_size: NA
cdr3_nt: TGTGCCAGCAGCCCTTCAGGGTTCGTTTATGGCTACACCTTC
cdr3_aa: CASSPSGFVYGYTF

d_call: NA
j_call: TRBJ1-2
v_call: TRBV19
clone_size: NA
cdr3_nt: TGTGCCAGTAGTATAGGGGGGGGACCAGGGAGTGGCTACACCTTC
cdr3_aa: CASSIGGGPGSGYTF

d_call: TRBD1
j_call: TRBJ2-6
v_call: TRBV2
clone_size: NA
cdr3_nt: TGTGCCAGCAGAGGACAGGGGGCGCCTGGGGCCAACGTCCTGACTTTC
cdr3_aa: CASRGQGAPGANVLTF

d_call: NA
j_call: TRBJ1-1
v_call: TRBV5-4
clone_size: NA
cdr3_nt: TGTGCCAGCAGCTTGGGCCCGGGGACAAACACTGAAGCTTTCTTT
cdr3_aa: CASSLGPGTNTEAFF

d_call: TRBD2
j_call: TRBJ2-1
v_call: TRBV6-6
clone_size: NA
cdr3_nt: TGTGCCAGCACCGACTTTAGCGGGTGGAGCTACAATGAGCAGTTCTTC
cdr3_aa: CASTDFSGWSYNEQFF

d_call: NA
j_call: TRBJ1-6
v_call: TRBV7-2
clone_size: NA
cdr3_nt: TGTGCCAGCAGCTTAGGACAGTTAAGCTCCTATAATTCACCCCTCCACTTT
cdr3_aa: CASSLGQLSSYNSPLHF

d_call: TRBD2
j_call: TRBJ2-5
v_call: TRBV9
clone_size: few
cdr3_nt: TGTGCCAGCAGCGTAGACGGGACTAGCGGCCAAGAGACCCAGTACTTC
cdr3_aa: CASSVDGTSGQETQYF

d_call: NA
j_call: TRBJ1-1
v_call: TRBV7-8
clone_size: NA
cdr3_nt: TGTGCCAGCAGACCACAGGGTCGGAACACTGAAGCTTTCTTT
cdr3_aa: CASRPQGRNTEAFF

d_call: NA
j_call: TRBJ1-6
v_call: TRBV27
clone_size: once
cdr3_nt: TGTGCCAGCAGTTTACTGGCCCCAAATTCACCCCTCCACTTT
cdr3_aa: CASSLLAPNSPLHF

d_call: TRBD1
j_call: TRBJ1-2
v_call: TRBV4-1
clone_size: NA
cdr3_nt: TGCGCCAGCAGCCGAACGGGACAGAGAAATAACTATGGCTACACCTTC
cdr3_aa: CASSRTGQRNNYGYTF

d_call: TRBD2
j_call: TRBJ2-1
v_call: TRBV5-1
clone_size: few
cdr3_nt: TGCGCCAGCAGGGGAGGGCCGAACAATGAGCAGTTCTTC
cdr3_aa: CASRGGPNNEQFF

d_call: TRBD1
j_call: TRBJ1-4
v_call: TRBV18
clone_size: NA
cdr3_nt: TGTGCCAGCTCGCCCGGGACAGGGCATGAAAAACTGTTTTTT
cdr3_aa: CASSPGTGHEKLFF

d_call: NA
j_call: TRBJ2-2
v_call: TRBV6-1
clone_size: NA
cdr3_nt: TGTGCCAGCAGTGCCAGGGGAGATCGGACCGGGGAGCTGTTTTTT
cdr3_aa: CASSARGDRTGELFF

d_call: TRBD1
j_call: TRBJ1-6
v_call: TRBV4-3
clone_size: few
cdr3_nt: TGCGCCAGCAGCCTGGACAGGAGCTCCTATAATTCACCCCTCCACTTT
cdr3_aa: CASSLDRSSYNSPLHF